This is a list of T cell receptor beta chains from one sample in a study of T cells in localized non-small cell lung cancer. Libraries were prepared by immunoSEQ multiplex PCR; TCRdb keeps only in-frame clonotypes and omits some of them. The table shows 40,000 to 60,000 clones, with roughly 79% occurring only once. The specimen comprised peripheral blood mononuclear cells, sampled before any cancer treatment. The receptors derive from a man aged 40 to 70 with stage III lung adenocarcinoma. Both conserved end residues are part of each CDR3. D genes are given only for firm matches. Size values are once, few and many counts, or a class for expanded clones, and some rows have none.

j_call: TRBJ2-1
v_call: TRBV6-6
d_call: .
clone_size: few
cdr3_aa: CASSYGRGGGSHEQFF
cdr3_nt: TGTGCCAGCAGTTATGGCCGTGGAGGGGGGTCGCATGAGCAGTTCTTC

j_call: TRBJ2-5
v_call: TRBV6-5
d_call: .
clone_size: .
cdr3_aa: CASSYWGGETQYF
cdr3_nt: TGTGCCAGCAGTTATTGGGGCGGAGAGACCCAGTACTTC

j_call: TRBJ1-1
v_call: TRBV19
d_call: .
clone_size: .
cdr3_aa: CASTIGPDGNTEAFF
cdr3_nt: TGTGCCAGTACAATTGGCCCCGATGGGAACACTGAAGCTTTCTTT

j_call: TRBJ1-3
v_call: TRBV15
d_call: .
clone_size: once
cdr3_aa: CATSRDLGTSLSGNTIYF
cdr3_nt: TGTGCCACCAGCAGAGATTTGGGGACATCTCTCTCTGGAAACACCATATATTTT

j_call: TRBJ2-7
v_call: TRBV6-5
d_call: .
clone_size: .
cdr3_aa: CASSYSRVWGYEQYF
cdr3_nt: TGTGCCAGCAGTTACTCGAGAGTTTGGGGCTACGAGCAGTACTTC

j_call: TRBJ1-6
v_call: TRBV25-1
d_call: .
clone_size: few
cdr3_aa: CASKRANSPLHF
cdr3_nt: TGTGCCAGCAAGCGGGCGAATTCACCCCTCCACTTT

j_call: TRBJ1-1
v_call: TRBV6-5
d_call: TRBD1
clone_size: .
cdr3_aa: CASSRRTGNTEAFF
cdr3_nt: TGTGCCAGCAGCCGACGGACAGGGAACACTGAAGCTTTCTTT

j_call: TRBJ2-1
v_call: TRBV18
d_call: .
clone_size: .
cdr3_aa: CASSPGRSDPSYNEQFF
cdr3_nt: TGTGCCAGCTCACCAGGACGAAGCGACCCCTCCTACAATGAGCAGTTCTTC

j_call: TRBJ1-1
v_call: TRBV7-2
d_call: .
clone_size: once
cdr3_aa: CAVGGPNTEAFF
cdr3_nt: TGTGCCGTGGGAGGGCCGAACACTGAAGCTTTCTTT

j_call: TRBJ2-1
v_call: TRBV29-1
d_call: TRBD2
clone_size: .
cdr3_aa: CSVDGVAGGSYNEQFF
cdr3_nt: TGCAGCGTTGATGGGGTAGCGGGGGGCTCCTACAATGAGCAGTTCTTC

j_call: TRBJ1-1
v_call: TRBV2
d_call: .
clone_size: few
cdr3_aa: CASNRALMNTEAFF
cdr3_nt: TGTGCCAGCAACCGGGCCCTTATGAACACTGAAGCTTTCTTT